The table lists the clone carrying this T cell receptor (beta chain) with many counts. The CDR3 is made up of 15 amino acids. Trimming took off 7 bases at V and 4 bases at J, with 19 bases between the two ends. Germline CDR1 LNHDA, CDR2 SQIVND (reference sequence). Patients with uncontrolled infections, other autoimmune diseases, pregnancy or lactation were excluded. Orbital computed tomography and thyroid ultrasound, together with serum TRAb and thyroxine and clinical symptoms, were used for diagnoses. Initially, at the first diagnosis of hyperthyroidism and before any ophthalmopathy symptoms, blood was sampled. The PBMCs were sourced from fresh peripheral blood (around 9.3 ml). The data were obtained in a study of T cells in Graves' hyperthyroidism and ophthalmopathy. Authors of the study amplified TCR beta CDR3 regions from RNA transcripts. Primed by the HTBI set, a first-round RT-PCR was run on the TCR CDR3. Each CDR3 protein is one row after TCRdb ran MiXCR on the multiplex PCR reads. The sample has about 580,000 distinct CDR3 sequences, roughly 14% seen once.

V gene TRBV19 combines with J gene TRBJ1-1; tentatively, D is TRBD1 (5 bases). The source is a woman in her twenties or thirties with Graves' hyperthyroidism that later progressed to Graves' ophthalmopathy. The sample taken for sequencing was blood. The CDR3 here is CASTYGQGHSTEAFF. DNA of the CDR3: TGTGCCAGTACCTATGGGCAGGGTCACAGCACTGAAGCTTTCTTT. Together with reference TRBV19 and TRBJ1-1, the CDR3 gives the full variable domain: DGGITQSPKYLFRKEGQNVTLSCEQNLNHDAMYWYRQDPGQGLRLIYYSQIVNDFQKGDIAEGYSVSREKKESFPLTVTSAQKNPTAFYLCASTYGQGHSTEAFFGQGTRLTVV.